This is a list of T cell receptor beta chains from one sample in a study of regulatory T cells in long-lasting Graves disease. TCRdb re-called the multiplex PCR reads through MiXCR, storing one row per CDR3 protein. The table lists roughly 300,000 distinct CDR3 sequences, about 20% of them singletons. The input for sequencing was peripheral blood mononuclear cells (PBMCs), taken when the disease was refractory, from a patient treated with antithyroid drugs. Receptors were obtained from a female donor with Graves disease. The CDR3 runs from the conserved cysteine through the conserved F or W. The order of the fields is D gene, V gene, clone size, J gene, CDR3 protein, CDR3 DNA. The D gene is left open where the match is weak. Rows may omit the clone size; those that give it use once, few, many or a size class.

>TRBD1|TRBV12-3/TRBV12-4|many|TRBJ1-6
CASSRGQGAKNSPLHF
TGTGCCAGCAGCCGGGGACAGGGGGCAAAGAATTCACCCCTCCACTTT
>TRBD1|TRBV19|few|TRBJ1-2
CASSRGQGASGYTF
TGTGCCAGTAGTAGGGGACAGGGGGCAAGTGGCTACACCTTC
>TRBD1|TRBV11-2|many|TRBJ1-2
CASSLDSGTANGNYGYTF
TGTGCCAGCAGCTTAGATTCCGGGACAGCTAATGGGAACTATGGCTACACCTTC
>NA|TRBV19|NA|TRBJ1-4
CASSASGGLNEKLFF
TGTGCCAGTAGTGCATCGGGGGGTTTGAATGAAAAACTGTTTTTT
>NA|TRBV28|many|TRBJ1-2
CASGWGDGYTF
TGTGCCAGCGGCTGGGGTGATGGCTACACCTTC
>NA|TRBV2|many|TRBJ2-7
CASSELNYEQYF
TGTGCCAGCAGTGAACTAAACTACGAGCAGTACTTC
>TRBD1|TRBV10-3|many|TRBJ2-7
CAISGQGAYEQYF
TGTGCCATCAGCGGACAGGGGGCCTACGAGCAGTACTTC
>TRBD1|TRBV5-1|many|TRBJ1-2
CASSSGQGYNYGYTF
TGCGCCAGCAGCTCGGGACAGGGGTATAACTATGGCTACACCTTC
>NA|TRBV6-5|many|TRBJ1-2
CASSYEQGRGGYTF
TGTGCCAGCAGTTACGAGCAGGGCCGTGGTGGCTACACCTTC
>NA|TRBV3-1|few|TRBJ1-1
CASSQAGAGLKTFF
TGTGCCAGCAGCCAAGCCGGGGCAGGCTTGAAAACTTTCTTT
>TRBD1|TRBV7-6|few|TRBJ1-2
CASSRDRRGGVSGYTF
TGTGCCAGCAGCCGTGATCGAAGAGGGGGCGTAAGTGGCTACACCTTC
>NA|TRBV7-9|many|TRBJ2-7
CASSLGIPPSYEQYF
TGTGCCAGCAGCCTAGGGATTCCTCCTTCCTACGAGCAGTACTTC
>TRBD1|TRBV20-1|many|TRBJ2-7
CSAGRTGGYEQYF
TGCAGTGCTGGGCGGACAGGGGGCTACGAGCAGTACTTC
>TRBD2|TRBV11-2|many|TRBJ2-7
CASSWTTSGVTYEQYF
TGTGCCAGCAGCTGGACGACTAGCGGGGTGACCTACGAGCAGTACTTC
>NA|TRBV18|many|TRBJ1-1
CASSPPSRTNTEAFF
TGTGCCAGCTCACCACCGTCGCGGACCAACACTGAAGCTTTCTTT
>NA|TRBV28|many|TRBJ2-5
CASSFLRETQYF
TGTGCCAGCAGTTTTCTCAGGGAGACCCAGTACTTC
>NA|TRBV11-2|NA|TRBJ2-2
CASSSLQGIGGELFF
TGTGCCAGCAGTTCACTGCAGGGGATCGGCGGGGAGCTGTTTTTT
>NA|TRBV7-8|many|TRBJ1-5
CASSSYPVNQPQHF
TGTGCCAGCAGCTCGTATCCAGTCAATCAGCCCCAGCATTTT
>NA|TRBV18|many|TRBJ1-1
CASSPPREFAEAFF
TGTGCCAGCTCACCACCGAGGGAGTTCGCTGAAGCTTTCTTT
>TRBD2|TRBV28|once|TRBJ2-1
CASTESGAYNEQFF
TGTGCCAGCACGGAAAGCGGGGCCTACAATGAGCAGTTCTTC
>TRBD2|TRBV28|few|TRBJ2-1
CASSFPSGRSHEQFF
TGTGCCAGCAGTTTCCCTAGCGGGAGGAGCCATGAGCAGTTCTTC
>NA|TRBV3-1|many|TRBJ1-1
CASSQGGGEAFF
TGTGCCAGCAGCCAAGGGGGGGGTGAAGCTTTCTTT
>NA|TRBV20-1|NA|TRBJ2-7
CSARTDMKRYEQYF
TGCAGTGCCCGGACAGACATGAAACGCTACGAGCAGTACTTC
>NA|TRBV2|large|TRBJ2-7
CASSDDLDYEQYF
TGTGCCAGCAGCGACGACCTGGATTACGAGCAGTACTTC
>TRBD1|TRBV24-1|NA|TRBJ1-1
CATSDSAYRGPENTEAFF
TGTGCCACCAGTGATTCAGCGTACAGGGGGCCGGAGAACACTGAAGCTTTCTTT
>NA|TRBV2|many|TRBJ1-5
CASSGSGGNQPQHF
TGTGCCAGCAGTGGGTCGGGGGGGAATCAGCCCCAGCATTTT
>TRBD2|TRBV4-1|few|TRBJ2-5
CASSQVPLAGGQETQYF
TGCGCCAGCAGCCAAGTTCCTTTAGCGGGGGGCCAAGAGACCCAGTACTTC
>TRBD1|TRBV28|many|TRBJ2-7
CASSEGQGVVDEQYF
TGTGCCAGCAGTGAGGGACAGGGGGTTGTCGACGAGCAGTACTTC
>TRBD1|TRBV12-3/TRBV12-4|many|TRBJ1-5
CASSHLLRDRERNQPQHF
TGTGCCAGCAGTCATCTACTCCGGGACAGGGAACGCAATCAGCCCCAGCATTTT
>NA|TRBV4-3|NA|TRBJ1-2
CASSQESQNYGYTF
TGCGCCAGCAGCCAAGAGTCACAGAACTATGGCTACACCTTC
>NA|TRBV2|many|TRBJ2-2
CASRFYLTNTGELFF
TGTGCCAGCCGGTTCTACCTTACGAACACCGGGGAGCTGTTTTTT
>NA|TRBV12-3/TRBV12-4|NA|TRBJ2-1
CASSFEKSSYNEQFF
TGTGCCAGCAGTTTTGAGAAGAGCTCCTACAATGAGCAGTTCTTC
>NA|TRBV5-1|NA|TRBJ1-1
CASSASIYREMRSEAFF
TGCGCCAGCAGCGCATCAATTTACCGGGAAATGAGGTCTGAAGCTTTCTTT
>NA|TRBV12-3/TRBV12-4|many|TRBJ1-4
CASSIRQVHEKLFF
TGTGCCAGCAGTATTAGACAGGTCCATGAAAAACTGTTTTTT
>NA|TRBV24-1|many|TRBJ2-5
CATSDHGRQETQYF
TGTGCCACCAGTGATCATGGGCGTCAAGAGACCCAGTACTTC
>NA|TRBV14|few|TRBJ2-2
CASSQGYLGELFF
TGTGCCAGCAGCCAGGGCTACCTTGGTGAGCTGTTTTTT
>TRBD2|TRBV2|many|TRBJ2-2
CASELERGNTGELFF
TGTGCCAGCGAGCTTGAGCGGGGAAACACCGGGGAGCTGTTTTTT
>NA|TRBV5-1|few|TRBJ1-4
CASSPHPGTTGNEKLFF
TGCGCCAGCAGCCCCCACCCCGGGACAACGGGTAATGAAAAACTGTTTTTT
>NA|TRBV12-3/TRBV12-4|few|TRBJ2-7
CASSLGQSPGEQYF
TGTGCCAGCAGTTTAGGGCAGTCTCCGGGCGAGCAGTACTTC
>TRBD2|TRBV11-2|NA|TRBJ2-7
CASSLDRREGCEQYF
TGTGCCAGCAGCTTAGATAGGCGGGAGGGCTGTGAGCAGTACTTC
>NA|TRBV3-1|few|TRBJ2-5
CASSQLPKEETQYF
TGTGCCAGCAGCCAACTCCCGAAGGAAGAGACCCAGTACTTC
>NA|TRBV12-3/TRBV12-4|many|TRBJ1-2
CASNDFYGYTF
TGTGCCAGCAATGACTTCTATGGCTACACCTTC
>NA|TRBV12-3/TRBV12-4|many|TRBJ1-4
CASSLNRVSKLFF
TGTGCCAGCAGTTTAAACAGAGTTTCAAAACTGTTTTTT
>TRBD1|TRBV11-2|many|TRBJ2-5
CASSRQGQETQYF
TGTGCCAGCAGCCGACAGGGGCAAGAGACCCAGTACTTC
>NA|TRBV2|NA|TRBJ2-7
CASSEAVLRLSEQYF
TGTGCCAGCAGTGAAGCCGTGCTCCGGCTCTCCGAGCAGTACTTC
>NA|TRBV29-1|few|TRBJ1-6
CSAAWDTNSPLHF
TGCAGCGCCGCCTGGGACACTAATTCACCCCTCCACTTT
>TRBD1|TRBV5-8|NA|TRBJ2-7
CASSTFLTRQGISYEQYF
TGTGCCAGCAGCACCTTCCTGACGCGACAGGGGATCTCCTACGAGCAGTACTTC
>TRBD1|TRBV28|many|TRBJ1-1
CASSLRQGWDTEAFF
TGTGCCAGCAGTTTAAGACAGGGATGGGACACTGAAGCTTTCTTT
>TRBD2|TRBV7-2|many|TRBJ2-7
CASSPVAGELEQYF
TGTGCCAGCAGCCCCGTAGCGGGGGAGCTGGAGCAGTACTTC
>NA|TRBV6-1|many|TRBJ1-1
CASSPTGGGEAFF
TGTGCCAGCAGTCCTACGGGGGGGGGTGAAGCTTTCTTT
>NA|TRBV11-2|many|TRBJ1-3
CASSLEPRDFSGNTIYF
TGTGCCAGCAGCTTAGAGCCTCGGGATTTCTCTGGAAACACCATATATTTT